The 25 T cell receptor beta chains below all came from one sample that was sequenced in a study of blood T cell repertoires in COVID-19. Using immunoSEQ multiplex PCR, the repertoire was profiled, and TCRdb retains in-frame clones only, with some absent. In the table there are 120,000 or so clones, roughly 90% of which are singletons. Material: peripheral blood. The receptor source for this set is a middle-aged man with active COVID-19.

The rearrangement links TRBV15 to TRBJ2-1; 11 bases align to TRBD2. CDR1 and CDR2 from the germline V gene are LNHNV and YYDKDF (reference sequence). The J segment lost 6 bases and the V segment lost 1 base, leaving 2 bases of the junction unmatched. This CDR3 spans 15 amino acids. The CDR3 bases are TGTGCCACCAGCAGAGGTGGGACTAGCGGCAATGAGCAGTTCTTC. Residues: CATSRGGTSGNEQFF. Full variable domain (remainder filled in from reference TRBV15 and TRBJ2-1): DAMVIQNPRYQVTQFGKPVTLSCSQTLNHNVMYWYQQKSSQAPKLLFHYYDKDFNNEADTPDNFQSRRPNTSFCFLDIRSPGLGDTAMYLCATSRGGTSGNEQFFGPGTRLTVL.

J is TRBJ1-2 and V is TRBV25-1, with D uncertain. The CDR3 sequence is 14 residues long. V was clipped by 6 bases and J by 2 bases, with 13 bases between them. CDR1 MGHDK and CDR2 SYGVNS come from the germline V gene. The CDR3 is CASRDPGRNYGYTF. The DNA for the CDR3 is TGTGCCAGCAGGGACCCGGGAAGGAACTATGGCTACACCTTC.

There are a few counts of this clone. The rearrangement uses TRBV7-2 and TRBJ2-5, with 7 bases that match TRBD1. Germline V gene data show CDR1 as SGHTA and CDR2 as FQGNSA. This CDR3 is built from 15 residues. Unmatched junction bases numbered 4, after V lost 0 bases and J lost 3 bases. The CDR3 loop is CASSLAGTAKETQYF. CDR3 bases: TGTGCCAGCAGCTTAGCAGGGACAGCGAAAGAGACCCAGTACTTC.

In this sample, this clone turned up once. The V and J genes are TRBV29-1 and TRBJ2-2; a possible D gene is TRBD2 (5 bases). Germline V gene sequence: CDR1 SQVTM, CDR2 ANQGSEA. The CDR3 length is 15 residues. V shed 5 bases and J shed 0 bases, with 13 bases lying between them. CDR3 loop: CSVQPYGANTGELFF. CDR3 DNA sequence: TGCAGCGTTCAGCCTTACGGGGCGAACACCGGGGAGCTGTTTTTT.

V gene TRBV6-1 combines with J gene TRBJ2-2; the match to TRBD2 covers 8 bases. The CDR3 has 16 residues. Germline trimming cut 4 bases from V and 6 bases from J; bases unmatched to any gene: 10. Germline lookup yields CDR1 MNHNS and CDR2 SASEGT. Here the CDR3 DNA reads TGTGCCAGCAGTGTTTCTTTGAAGCGGGAGTCCGGGGAGCTGTTTTTT. It codes for CASSVSLKRESGELFF.

The chain couples TRBV15 to TRBJ1-5, with D unclear. Germline V CDR1 and CDR2: LNHNV, YYDKDF (reference sequence). The CDR3 extends over 12 amino acids. Trimming removed 1 base from V and 9 bases from J, with 7 bases in between. The CDR3 sequence: CATSRVEGPQHF. The CDR3 nucleotides read TGTGCCACCAGCAGAGTTGAGGGGCCCCAGCATTTT.

The gene calls are TRBV7-9 and TRBJ2-3; 10 bases are shared with TRBD1. CDR3 length: 15 residues. The V gene end was trimmed by 4 bases and the J gene end by 9 bases; junction bases not matched to a gene: 10. CDR1 is SEHNR and CDR2 is FQNEAQ in the germline V gene (reference sequence). DNA of the CDR3: TGTGCCAGCAGCTCAACAGGGACAGGGGCGGAGACGCAGTATTTT. It yields the protein CASSSTGTGAETQYF.

The table lists this clone with a count of one. The rearrangement links TRBV2 to TRBJ1-2; D unclear. Germline V gives CDR1 SNHLY, CDR2 FYNNEI. This CDR3 contains 14 residues. Trimming removed 7 bases at V and 2 bases at J, with 14 bases between. CDR3 sequence: CASIRTPGNYGYTF. CDR3 DNA sequence: TGTGCCAGCATAAGGACGCCGGGGAACTATGGCTACACCTTC.

The chain carries TRBV6-5 and TRBJ1-2, with D unresolved. CDR3 length equals 13 residues. The germline V gene has CDR1 MNHEY and CDR2 SVGAGI. Trimming took off 4 bases at V and 8 bases at J, with 14 bases between the two ends. CDR3 nucleotides: TGTGCCAGCAGTTCCCGACATGTTGGAGGCTACACCTTC. Encoded protein: CASSSRHVGGYTF.

The chain employs TRBV28 and TRBJ1-3; D remains unclear. The germline V and J ends were trimmed by 5 bases and 4 bases, with 15 bases remaining between them. CDR1 and CDR2 (germline): MDHEN, SYDVKM. The CDR3 extends over 15 amino acids. CDR3 protein: CASSVLRVWGNTIYF. CDR3 in DNA: TGTGCCAGCAGTGTGTTGAGGGTTTGGGGAAACACCATATATTTT.

V and J are TRBV7-9 and TRBJ2-1; 9 positions match TRBD2. This CDR3 has 16 residues. Germline assignment: CDR1 SEHNR and CDR2 FQNEAQ (reference sequence). The junction had 7 bases not matched to a gene; V was cut back by 3 bases and J by 4 bases. CDR3 bases: TGTGCCAGCAGCTTTACGGGGCGGGAGGGATACAATGAGCAGTTCTTC. It encodes CASSFTGREGYNEQFF. The full variable domain, rest sourced from reference TRBV7-9 and TRBJ2-1, is DTGVSQNPRHKITKRGQNVTFRCDPISEHNRLYWYRQTLGQGPEFLTYFQNEAQLEKSRLLSDRFSAERPKGSFSTLEIQRTEQGDSAMYLCASSFTGREGYNEQFFGPGTRLTVL.

The chain recombines TRBV5-5 with TRBJ1-2; D unresolved. V lost 4 bases and J 4 bases, leaving 20 bases between the germline ends. The germline V gene encodes CDR1 SGHKS and CDR2 YYEKEE (reference sequence). The CDR3 extends over 16 amino acids. CDR3 residues: CASSPGILPNFYGYTF. CDR3 nucleotides: TGTGCCAGCAGCCCGGGGATCCTGCCGAACTTCTATGGCTACACCTTC. The variable domain in full, completed from reference TRBV5-5 and TRBJ1-2, reads DAGVTQSPTHLIKTRGQQVTLRCSPISGHKSVSWYQQVLGQGPQFIFQYYEKEERGRGNFPDRFSARQFPNYSSELNVNALLLGDSALYLCASSPGILPNFYGYTFGSGTRLTVV.

The rearrangement joins TRBV5-6 to TRBJ1-2; 7 bases agree with TRBD1. V lost 4 bases to trimming and J lost 7 bases; unmatched junction nucleotides: 16. The germline CDR1 and CDR2 sequences are SGHDT and YYEEEE. This CDR3 comprises 16 residues. For the CDR3, the DNA is TGTGCCAGCAGCGTAGGGGGCAGGGGAGTGATATTTGGCTACACCTTC. Translating it yields CASSVGGRGVIFGYTF.

The chain has TRBV2 and TRBJ1-1; 8 nucleotides line up with TRBD1. The V gene end was trimmed by 11 bases and the J gene end by 0 bases; junction bases not matched to a gene: 8. Germline CDR1 reads SNHLY; CDR2 reads FYNNEI. The CDR3 has 14 amino acids. The CDR3: CAGAGGVMNTEAFF. CDR3 DNA: TGTGCCGGAGCAGGGGGCGTAATGAACACTGAAGCTTTCTTT.

The V gene is TRBV5-1, the J gene TRBJ2-5; 14 nucleotides align to TRBD2. Germline CDR1 and CDR2: SGHRS and YFSETQ. V lost 4 bases and J lost 5; bases outside the gene matches: 4. This CDR3 spans 15 amino acids. CDR3 sequence (DNA): TGCGCCAGCAGCCCCGGACTAGCGGGGGGTGAGACCCAGTACTTC. Protein product: CASSPGLAGGETQYF.

The CDR3 nucleotides read TGTGCCAGCAGCCAAGTGACAGAGGGGGCGCAGGGCTACACCTTC. Residues: CASSQVTEGAQGYTF. The chain couples TRBV3-1 (or the pseudogene TRBV3-2) to TRBJ1-2, with 7 bases lining up with TRBD1. After removal of 1 base from V and 8 bases from J, the junction contained 10 bases not matched to a gene. The V gene's germline CDR1 is LGHDT and CDR2 YNNKEL (reference sequence). CDR3 size: 15 residues.

This clone has a handful of counts. J is TRBJ1-6 and V is TRBV3-1 (or the pseudogene TRBV3-2); maybe TRBD1 (5 bases). Germline CDR1 is LGHDT and CDR2 is YNNKEL (reference sequence). The CDR3 consists of 14 residues. Trimming removed 3 bases from V and 9 bases from J, with 12 bases in between. The CDR3 sequence is CASSQGPYSSPLHF. DNA for the CDR3: TGTGCCAGCAGCCAGGGGCCGTATTCTTCACCCCTCCACTTT.

The genes are TRBV7-8 and TRBJ2-3; the D gene is possibly TRBD2 (5 bases). This CDR3 has 15 residues. Trimming pared 5 bases from V and 2 bases from J, leaving 14 bases between. Germline V gene data show CDR1 as SGHVS and CDR2 as FQNEAQ. CDR3 DNA sequence: TGTGCCAGCAGCACACGTGCGCTAGCCACAGATACGCAGTATTTT. Translated, it gives CASSTRALATDTQYF.

This clone showed up just once. This chain links TRBV9 with TRBJ2-1; 7 bases match TRBD2. Unmatched junction bases numbered 4, after V lost 4 bases and J lost 6 bases. Germline loops: CDR1 SGDLS, CDR2 YYNGEE. The CDR3 runs 13 residues. CDR3 DNA: TGTGCCAGCAGCATTTTAGCGGGCAATGAGCAGTTCTTC. Translating it yields CASSILAGNEQFF.

The chain combines TRBV11-2 with TRBJ2-3, with a weak D call TRBD2 (5 bases). Germline assignment: CDR1 SGHAT and CDR2 FQNNGV. The CDR3 has 12 amino acids. V lost 5 bases to trimming and J lost 4 bases, with 7 bases between them. CDR3 coding DNA: TGTGCCAGCAGCCCCGGGGCAGATACGCAGTATTTT. Residues: CASSPGADTQYF.

The DNA of the CDR3 is TGTGCCAGCAGCAGTCGGACAGGGCTCAATGAGCAGTTCTTC. As protein: CASSSRTGLNEQFF. V gene TRBV27 combines with J gene TRBJ2-1; 8 bases map to TRBD1. Germline CDR1 MNHEY, CDR2 SMNVEV (reference sequence). Trimming cost V 6 bases and J 6 bases; bases outside gene matches: 7. The CDR3 runs to 14 residues.

This clone was counted a single time. V usage is TRBV28 and J usage is TRBJ2-7; D is unclear. CDR1 is MDHEN and CDR2 is SYDVKM in the germline V gene. V shed 7 bases and J shed 0 bases, with 13 bases lying between them. The CDR3 consists of 14 residues. The CDR3 region is CASTPGTASYEQYV. The CDR3, as DNA: TGTGCCAGCACGCCAGGAACAGCCTCCTACGAGCAGTACGTC.

The chain links TRBV9 to TRBJ2-1; the D is unclear. V lost 1 base and J 5 bases, leaving 10 bases between the germline ends. Germline CDR1 SGDLS, CDR2 YYNGEE. The CDR3 contains 14 residues. The DNA for the CDR3 is TGTGCCAGCAGCGTAAGTGGCCAAAACAATGAGCAGTTCTTC. Translated: CASSVSGQNNEQFF.

This chain links TRBV2 with TRBJ2-5; weak D call: TRBD1 (5 bases). V was shortened by 4 bases and J by 2 bases, with 11 bases between the two germline ends. Germline V gene sequence: CDR1 SNHLY, CDR2 FYNNEI. CDR3 length: 14 residues. The CDR3 DNA sequence: TGTGCCAGCAGTGCCAGGGATACTCAAGAGACCCAGTACTTC. Protein: CASSARDTQETQYF. The full variable domain, with the rest looked up from reference TRBV2 and TRBJ2-5, is EPEVTQTPSHQVTQMGQEVILRCVPISNHLYFYWYRQILGQKVEFLVSFYNNEISEKSEIFDDQFSVERPDGSNFTLKIRSTKLEDSAMYFCASSARDTQETQYFGPGTRLLVL.

This clone was seen a handful of times. This chain links TRBV15 with TRBJ1-5; 8 positions agree with TRBD1. The CDR3 totals 17 residues. Germline CDR1 is LNHNV and CDR2 is YYDKDF (reference sequence). V gave up 0 bases and J gave up 6 bases; unmatched junction bases: 10. The CDR3 nucleotides read TGTGCCACCAGCAGAGATCAAGGGCAGGGGGCAAGTCAGCCCCAGCATTTT. Its translation: CATSRDQGQGASQPQHF.